This T cell receptor beta chain was captured in a study of control samples from healthy donors and cancer patients (TCRdb year 2020). Per the germline V gene, SQVTM is the CDR1 and ANQGSEA is the CDR2. V gives up 3 bases and J gives up 0 bases, and the segment between their germline ends measures 20 bases. From cysteine to phenylalanine, the CDR3 is 17 amino acids long. Left in the record is the CDR3 DNA by itself, 51 bases read in frame from the first base. A word on this clone: The specificity of this receptor is unknown. There are no base qualities to consult, and no much larger clone falls within one base.

The library was produced with the immunoSEQ multiplex PCR assay. The source is immuneACCESS, and TCRdb retained only in-frame sequences with V and J called. Part of the clones is not carried over; for the studies checked, unresolved V genes explain less than half of this, and the remainder is unexplained. The sample yields about 59,000 clones; around 90% were counted once. The ten largest account for 1.7% of the sample. Sequenced material: PBMCs. This chain is built from TRBV29-1 and TRBJ1-2; the best D guess is TRBD1, with 5 bases matching. This receptor was identified in a man aged 35-49 years with colorectal cancer. The nucleotide sequence is TGCAGCGTTGAGGTCAGGGCAGAACCCGGAGCTAACTATGGCTACACCTTC. This is translated as CSVEVRAEPGANYGYTF.